The sequence of this T cell receptor beta chain was determined in a study of metastatic and nonmetastatic thyroid tumors. Background on the study: Both malignant and benign thyroid patients supplied peripheral blood and tumor or nodule tissue samples, across which the repertoires of these patients were then compared.

All patients were treatment-naive before thyroid surgery. Per the authors' pipeline: Clinicopathological groups of papillary thyroid cancer showed CDR3 differences that were used to build a distant-metastasis classifier. TCRdb re-processed the PCR reads through MiXCR. V and J calls and clone size were set by TCRdb, not the authors. The data contain approximately 60,000 clones, 25% to 30% of them seen just once; the ten biggest clones take up 15% to 20%. Germline assignment: CDR1 SGHTA and CDR2 FQGTGA. The trim removed 5 bases at V and 0 bases at J, leaving 9 bases unmatched. This CDR3 has 18 residues. The study, taken as a whole, reports: When malignant thyroid tumors were compared with benign nodules, TCR beta diversity was reportedly significantly higher in the malignant tumors. This held in both blood and tumor samples.

This clone came up a few times. Its specificity is unknown. Sequenced material: blood. This receptor was obtained from a female donor with papillary thyroid cancer or a benign thyroid nodule (not recorded which). Some clones in this sample may be carry-over from other donors' samples. The chain uses TRBV7-3 and TRBJ2-6; 8 bases are a match to TRBD1. The CDR3 sequence: CASSPQGAAISGANVLTF. CDR3 coding DNA: TGTGCCAGCAGCCCTCAGGGGGCGGCCATCTCTGGGGCCAACGTCCTGACTTTC.